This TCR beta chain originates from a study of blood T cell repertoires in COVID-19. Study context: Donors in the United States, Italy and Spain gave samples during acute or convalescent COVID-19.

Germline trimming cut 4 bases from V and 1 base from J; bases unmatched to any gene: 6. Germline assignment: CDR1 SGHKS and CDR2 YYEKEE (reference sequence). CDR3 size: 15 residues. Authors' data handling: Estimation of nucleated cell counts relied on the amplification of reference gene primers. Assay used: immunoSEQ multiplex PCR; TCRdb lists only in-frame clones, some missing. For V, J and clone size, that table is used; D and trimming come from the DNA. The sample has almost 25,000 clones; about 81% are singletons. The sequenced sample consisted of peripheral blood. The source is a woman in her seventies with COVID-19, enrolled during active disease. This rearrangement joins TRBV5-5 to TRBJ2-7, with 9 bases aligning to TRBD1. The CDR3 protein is CASSVRDRVSYEQYF. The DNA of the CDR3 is TGTGCCAGCAGCGTCCGGGACAGGGTGTCCTACGAGCAGTACTTC. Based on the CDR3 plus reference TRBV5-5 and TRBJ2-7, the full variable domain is DAGVTQSPTHLIKTRGQQVTLRCSPISGHKSVSWYQQVLGQGPQFIFQYYEKEERGRGNFPDRFSARQFPNYSSELNVNALLLGDSALYLCASSVRDRVSYEQYFGPGTRLTVT.